This is a list of T cell receptor beta chains from one sample in a study of T cells in narcolepsy. Some clones are missing from TCRdb's copy, which holds only in-frame ones; the method was immunoSEQ multiplex PCR. The repertoire includes 20,000 to 30,000 clones, about 80% of them detected once, and 0.55% to 0.75% sits in the top ten. Sample: CD45RA- memory CD4+ T cells from PBMCs. These receptor sequences come from a human donor with narcolepsy. CDR3s include the opening cysteine and the closing phenylalanine or tryptophan. A D gene is named only where the DNA matches it firmly. The size of a clone is reported for some rows only, either as once, few or many, or as a class for expanded clones.

CDR3,DNA,J,size,V,D
CARSVLYGYTF,TGTGCCAGAAGCGTCCTATATGGCTACACCTTC,TRBJ1-2,-,TRBV5-3,-
CASSSGVEQFF,TGTGCCAGCAGCTCGGGGGTTGAGCAGTTCTTC,TRBJ2-1,-,TRBV5-6,-
CSARGTPEQFF,TGCAGTGCTCGCGGGACTCCGGAGCAGTTCTTC,TRBJ2-1,once,TRBV20-1,-
CASSLVVTGFNYGYTF,TGTGCCAGCAGCTTAGTAGTTACGGGGTTCAACTATGGCTACACCTTC,TRBJ1-2,-,TRBV11-3,-
CASSLDGNQPQHF,TGTGCCAGCAGCTTAGATGGCAATCAGCCCCAGCATTTT,TRBJ1-5,-,TRBV11-3,-
CASRTGFSTDTQYF,TGTGCCAGCAGGACAGGGTTTAGCACAGATACGCAGTATTTT,TRBJ2-3,-,TRBV7-2,TRBD1
CASSFAGSYEQYF,TGTGCCAGCAGTTTCGCGGGATCCTACGAGCAGTACTTC,TRBJ2-7,-,TRBV27,-
CASFKGQGRQYTEAFF,TGTGCCAGCTTTAAAGGGCAGGGCCGGCAGTACACTGAAGCTTTCTTT,TRBJ1-1,-,TRBV5-4,-
CASSPRGDEQYF,TGTGCCAGCAGCCCACGGGGGGACGAGCAGTACTTC,TRBJ2-7,-,TRBV11-2,TRBD2
CASSLEGTGVQEKLFF,TGCGCCAGCAGCTTGGAAGGGACAGGGGTCCAGGAAAAACTGTTTTTT,TRBJ1-4,-,TRBV5-1,TRBD1
CASQTGFRYGYTF,TGTGCCAGCCAGACAGGGTTCCGCTATGGCTACACCTTC,TRBJ1-2,-,TRBV7-9,TRBD1
CASSQNREVWETQYF,TGCGCCAGCAGCCAGAACAGGGAGGTATGGGAGACCCAGTACTTC,TRBJ2-5,-,TRBV4-1,-
CASAGTENTGELFF,TGTGCCAGCGCCGGGACGGAGAACACCGGGGAGCTGTTTTTT,TRBJ2-2,-,TRBV4-2,-
CATSSRGVREKLFF,TGTGCCACCAGCAGTAGGGGGGTTCGAGAAAAACTGTTTTTT,TRBJ1-4,-,TRBV15,-
CASSPNDRAYNEQFF,TGTGCCAGCTCACCAAATGACAGGGCCTACAATGAGCAGTTCTTC,TRBJ2-1,-,TRBV18,TRBD1